The 30 T cell receptor beta chains given below trace back to one sample, sequenced in a study of shared clonotypes between healthy human individuals. The data were produced by immunoSEQ multiplex PCR, yet TCRdb's version contains in-frame clones alone and is incomplete. The data hold approximately 2.5 million clones, with just over 90% observed a single time. The specimen was naive CD4+ T cells sorted from blood. Subset: CD45RA+ positively selected. The receptor source for this set is a man aged 18 to 35 in good health.

The chain has TRBV29-1 and TRBJ2-7, with a tentative D call TRBD1 (5 bases). The CDR3 consists of 14 residues. Trimming cost V 3 bases and J 6 bases, with 18 bases left between them. The germline V gene encodes CDR1 SQVTM and CDR2 ANQGSEA. The chain's CDR3 is CSVEPWGETREQYF. In nucleotides, the CDR3 is TGCAGCGTTGAGCCATGGGGCGAAACTCGCGAGCAGTACTTC.

The gene calls are TRBV6-5 and TRBJ2-7, with D hard to call. V lost 8 bases and J 1 base, leaving 12 bases between the germline ends. Germline V gives CDR1 MNHEY, CDR2 SVGAGI. The CDR3 loop spans 13 amino acids. The CDR3 reads CASLSTHSYEQYF. The CDR3 DNA is TGTGCCAGCCTCTCTACTCATTCCTACGAGCAGTACTTC.

V gene TRBV5-1 combines with J gene TRBJ2-5; TRBD2 aligns across 10 bases. With V trimmed by 1 base and J by 2 bases, 8 bases remained unmatched. CDR1 and CDR2 (germline): SGHRS, YFSETQ. This CDR3 spans 17 amino acids. CDR3 nucleotide sequence: TGCGCCAGCAGCTTGTTAGCTAGCGGGAGTAATCAAGAGACCCAGTACTTC. Protein: CASSLLASGSNQETQYF.

The chain uses TRBV5-4 and TRBJ2-7, with 7 bases matching TRBD1. Germline loops: CDR1 SGHNT, CDR2 YYREEE (reference sequence). The CDR3 sequence is 13 residues long. J gave up 3 bases and V 2 bases, and 2 bases lay outside the gene matches. CDR3 sequence: CASSFWDSYEQYF. Written as DNA, the CDR3 is TGTGCCAGCAGCTTCTGGGACAGCTACGAGCAGTACTTC.

The rearrangement uses TRBV2 and TRBJ1-2; D ambiguous. The CDR3 contains 14 residues. The V end lost 4 bases, the J end lost 3 bases, and 12 bases lay between the germline ends. The germline CDR1 and CDR2 sequences are SNHLY and FYNNEI. DNA of the CDR3: TGTGCCAGCAGTGTACGGGGAGTAGACTATGGCTACACCTTC. This encodes CASSVRGVDYGYTF.

The genes are TRBV11-2 and TRBJ2-5; D not certain. The germline V gene has CDR1 SGHAT and CDR2 FQNNGV. CDR3 size: 16 residues. Deletions cut 0 bases from V and 5 bases from J, with 16 bases between. CDR3 sequence: CASSLDLAPSSETQYF. CDR3 DNA: TGTGCCAGCAGCTTAGACTTAGCACCTTCGAGCGAGACCCAGTACTTC.

The rearrangement joins TRBV28 to TRBJ2-7; 9 positions match TRBD2. V lost 8 bases, J lost 4 bases, and 15 bases stayed unmatched. Germline V gives CDR1 MDHEN, CDR2 SYDVKM. The CDR3 spans 16 residues. CDR3 residues: CASASGGPGGGYEQYF. Written as DNA, the CDR3 is TGTGCCAGCGCAAGCGGGGGGCCAGGAGGGGGGTACGAGCAGTACTTC.

The rearrangement links TRBV5-1 to TRBJ2-7, with TRBD1 matching 8 bases. The junction had 10 bases not matched to a gene; V was cut back by 6 bases and J by 5 bases. The germline V gene encodes CDR1 SGHRS and CDR2 YFSETQ. This CDR3 is built from 14 residues. The CDR3 coding sequence is TGCGCCAGCACTCCGGGACAGGATTTTGACGAGCAGTACTTC. It translates to CASTPGQDFDEQYF.

The rearrangement links TRBV7-3 to TRBJ2-1, with 7 bases fitting TRBD1. The J segment lost 12 bases and the V segment lost 5 bases, leaving 13 bases of the junction unmatched. This CDR3 is built from 14 residues. The germline V gene has CDR1 SGHTA and CDR2 FQGTGA. CDR3 sequence: CASSPNTDRAGQFF. In DNA, the CDR3 is TGTGCCAGCAGCCCTAATACTGACAGGGCAGGGCAGTTCTTC.

The V call is TRBV4-1, the J call TRBJ1-6, with TRBD1 identical over 7 bases. J lost 6 bases, V lost 4 bases, and 3 bases had no gene match. Germline V lookup: CDR1 MGHRA, CDR2 YSYEKL. The CDR3 extends over 14 amino acids. The CDR3 bases are TGCGCCAGCAGCCGCGGACAGGTTAATTCACCCCTCCACTTT. Translating it yields CASSRGQVNSPLHF.

This sequence joins TRBV19 and TRBJ2-1; unclear D gene. Germline assignment: CDR1 LNHDA and CDR2 SQIVND (reference sequence). Deletions cut 7 bases from V and 9 bases from J, with 16 bases between. The CDR3 extends over 13 amino acids. In nucleotides, the CDR3 is TGTGCCAGTACAAGCAGGCATAGCAGTGAGCAGTTCTTC. As protein: CASTSRHSSEQFF.

Points on this clone: Within the sample, other DNA sequences also encode this same CDR3. Here the CDR3 reads CASSYSSYNSPLHF. In DNA form, the CDR3 reads TGTGCCAGCAGTTACAGCAGCTATAATTCACCCCTCCACTTT. This chain uses TRBV6-6 with TRBJ1-6, with D uncertain. Trimming took 2 bases from V and 3 from J, leaving 5 bases between them. The CDR3 covers 14 residues. Per the germline V gene, CDR1 is MNHNY and CDR2 is SVGAGI (reference sequence).

The chain joins TRBV6-1 to TRBJ1-1, with D possibly TRBD1 on 5 matching bases. The germline CDR1 and CDR2 sequences are MNHNS and SASEGT. Trimming took 5 bases from V and 0 from J, leaving 10 bases between them. There are 14 residues in the CDR3. CDR3 protein: CASSQGGMNTEAFF. The CDR3, as DNA: TGTGCCAGCAGTCAGGGTGGAATGAACACTGAAGCTTTCTTT.

The chain's CDR3 is CASSVGGGDYQGEQYF. The CDR3 DNA sequence: TGTGCCAGCAGCGTAGGGGGAGGGGACTACCAAGGCGAGCAGTACTTC. V and J are TRBV9 and TRBJ2-7; 7 bases fit TRBD2. CDR1 is SGDLS, CDR2 YYNGEE, per germline. The CDR3 totals 16 residues. Trimming removed 0 bases from V and 6 bases from J; junction bases left unmatched: 12.

The J gene is TRBJ1-5, the V gene TRBV19, with TRBD1 matching 7 bases. Germline loops: CDR1 LNHDA, CDR2 SQIVND (reference sequence). V trimming: 6 bases; J trimming: 0 bases; junction bases outside the gene matches: 5. The CDR3 is 15 amino acids. The CDR3 DNA reads as TGTGCCAGTAGGGCAGGGGGTTATAGCAATCAGCCCCAGCATTTT. It specifies CASRAGGYSNQPQHF.

This chain connects TRBV20-1 to TRBJ2-1; TRBD2 agrees at 7 bases. Germline CDR1 DFQATT, CDR2 SNEGSKA (reference sequence). J was trimmed by 8 bases and V by 6 bases; bases with no gene match: 4. CDR3 size: 11 residues. CDR3 nucleotides: TGCAGTGCCGCGGGGAGGGATGAGCAGTTCTTC. Translated: CSAAGRDEQFF.

This rearrangement joins TRBV2 to TRBJ1-2; the match to TRBD1 covers 7 bases. V was clipped by 6 bases and J by 4 bases; unmatched bases: 5. The CDR3 totals 13 residues. Germline V gives CDR1 SNHLY, CDR2 FYNNEI. This chain's CDR3 is CASSRGGGYGYTF. Here the CDR3 DNA reads TGTGCCAGCAGCAGAGGGGGCGGCTATGGCTACACCTTC. Together with reference TRBV2 and TRBJ1-2, the CDR3 gives the full variable domain: EPEVTQTPSHQVTQMGQEVILRCVPISNHLYFYWYRQILGQKVEFLVSFYNNEISEKSEIFDDQFSVERPDGSNFTLKIRSTKLEDSAMYFCASSRGGGYGYTFGSGTRLTVV.

The chain has TRBV30 and TRBJ1-4, with TRBD1 identical over 8 bases. V shed 0 bases and J 8 bases; nucleotides not matched to a gene: 5. The CDR3 length is 14 residues. In germline, CDR1 is GTSNPN, CDR2 SVGIG (reference sequence). The CDR3 protein is CAWSVGQGQEKLFF. CDR3 nucleotide sequence: TGTGCCTGGAGTGTAGGACAGGGTCAAGAAAAACTGTTTTTT.

The chain couples TRBV10-3 to TRBJ2-1; no reliable D call. V was pared by 0 bases and J by 9 bases, with 18 bases between. CDR1 and CDR2 (germline): ENHRY, SYGVKD. This CDR3 region has 16 residues. The CDR3 DNA follows: TGTGCCATCAGTGAGTCGGGTGCGTTCATCGTTGGTGAGCAGTTCTTC. Translating gives CAISESGAFIVGEQFF.

The chain combines TRBV13 with TRBJ2-7; no firm D call. The germline CDR1 and CDR2 sequences are PRHDT and FYEKMQ (reference sequence). Trimming removed 1 base at V and 6 bases at J, with 10 bases between. The CDR3 is 13 amino acids. Here the CDR3 reads CASSLVGLSEQYF. CDR3 nucleotides: TGTGCCAGCAGCTTAGTAGGGCTGAGCGAGCAGTACTTC.

The chain employs TRBV28 and TRBJ2-7, with 7 nucleotides matching TRBD1. The CDR3 has 15 amino acids. With V trimmed by 7 bases and J by 2 bases, 11 bases remained unmatched. Germline V CDR1 and CDR2: MDHEN, SYDVKM. The CDR3: CASNQPGTATYEQYF. As DNA, the CDR3 is TGTGCCAGCAACCAACCCGGGACAGCAACCTACGAGCAGTACTTC.

The V gene is TRBV2, the J gene TRBJ2-5; 11 bases align to TRBD2. Per germline, CDR1 SNHLY and CDR2 FYNNEI. V lost 5 bases, J lost 3 bases, and 5 bases stayed unmatched. CDR3 length: 15 amino acids. The CDR3 DNA reads as TGTGCCAGCAGTCGGCTAGCGGGGGGTAAAGAGACCCAGTACTTC. This gives the protein CASSRLAGGKETQYF.

The chain has TRBV7-9 and TRBJ1-6; the D is unclear. V shed 3 bases and J shed 2 bases, with 8 bases lying between them. The CDR3 is 15 residues long. Germline V gene sequence: CDR1 SEHNR, CDR2 FQNEAQ (reference sequence). The CDR3 spells CASSFEGPYNSPLHF. In nucleotides, the CDR3 is TGTGCCAGCAGCTTCGAAGGCCCCTATAATTCACCCCTCCACTTT.

The V call is TRBV6-5, the J call TRBJ1-5; TRBD1 aligns across 8 bases. The germline V gene has CDR1 MNHEY and CDR2 SVGAGI. This CDR3 region has 14 residues. V was pared by 5 bases and J by 5 bases, with 5 bases of the junction left unmatched. CDR3 protein: CASSLDRGDQPQHF. CDR3 in DNA: TGTGCCAGCAGTCTAGACAGGGGAGATCAGCCCCAGCATTTT.

The rearrangement uses TRBV5-1 and TRBJ2-1; TRBD2 matches 11 bases. Trimming removed 5 bases from V and 4 bases from J; junction bases left unmatched: 11. The V gene's germline CDR1 is SGHRS and CDR2 YFSETQ. This CDR3 is built from 17 residues. Written as DNA, the CDR3 is TGCGCCAGCAGAGCCCTAGTAGCGGGGGGGCCATACAATGAGCAGTTCTTC. As protein: CASRALVAGGPYNEQFF.

V usage is TRBV6-5 and J usage is TRBJ1-1, with TRBD1 matching over 7 bases. Per germline, CDR1 MNHEY and CDR2 SVGAGI. The CDR3 runs 12 residues. The junction had 5 bases not matched to a gene; V was cut back by 6 bases and J by 7 bases. CDR3 bases: TGTGCCAGCAGCCGACAGGGCCTTGAAGCTTTCTTT. Its translation: CASSRQGLEAFF.

V usage is TRBV6-6 and J usage is TRBJ2-7, with D unresolved. The length of the CDR3 is 14 residues. CDR1 MNHNY and CDR2 SVGAGI come from the germline V gene (reference sequence). Trimming stripped 5 bases from V and 4 bases from J, with 15 bases between. In DNA, the CDR3 is TGTGCCAGCAGTCACCCTCCGGGCATTTACGAGCAGTACTTC. Its protein is CASSHPPGIYEQYF.

This rearrangement joins TRBV19 to TRBJ1-1; 7 bases map to TRBD1. J was trimmed by 2 bases and V by 0 bases; bases with no gene match: 6. This CDR3 has 16 amino acids. CDR1 is LNHDA, CDR2 SQIVND, per germline (reference sequence). CDR3 in amino acids: CASSIDSGTANTEAFF. In DNA, the CDR3 is TGTGCCAGTAGTATAGACTCCGGGACAGCCAACACTGAAGCTTTCTTT.

A few counts support this clone. The V and J genes are TRBV20-1 and TRBJ1-1; D not certain. The V end lost 7 bases, the J end lost 1 base, and 7 bases lay between the germline ends. CDR3 length equals 11 residues. CDR1 is DFQATT, CDR2 SNEGSKA, per germline (reference sequence). The CDR3 DNA is TGCAGTGGGAATCAGAACACTGAAGCTTTCTTT. Protein product: CSGNQNTEAFF.

The chain recombines TRBV15 with TRBJ2-7; D is perhaps TRBD1 or TRBD2 (5 bases each). The CDR3 consists of 16 residues. Germline V gene data show CDR1 as LNHNV and CDR2 as YYDKDF (reference sequence). V dropped 0 bases and J dropped 3 bases, with 15 bases sitting between them. The CDR3 reads CATSRERGEPSYEQYF. As DNA, the CDR3 is TGTGCCACCAGCAGAGAGAGGGGAGAGCCAAGCTACGAGCAGTACTTC.